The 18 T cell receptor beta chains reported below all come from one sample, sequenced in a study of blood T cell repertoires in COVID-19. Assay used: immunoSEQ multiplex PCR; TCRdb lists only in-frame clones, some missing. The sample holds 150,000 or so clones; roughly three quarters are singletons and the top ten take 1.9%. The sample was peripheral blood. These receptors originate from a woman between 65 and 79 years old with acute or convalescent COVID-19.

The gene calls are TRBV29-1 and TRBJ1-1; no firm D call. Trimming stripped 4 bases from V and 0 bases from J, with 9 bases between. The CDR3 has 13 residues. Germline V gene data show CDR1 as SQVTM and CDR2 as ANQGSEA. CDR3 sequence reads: CSVVHPMNTEAFF. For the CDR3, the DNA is TGCAGCGTTGTTCACCCTATGAACACTGAAGCTTTCTTT.

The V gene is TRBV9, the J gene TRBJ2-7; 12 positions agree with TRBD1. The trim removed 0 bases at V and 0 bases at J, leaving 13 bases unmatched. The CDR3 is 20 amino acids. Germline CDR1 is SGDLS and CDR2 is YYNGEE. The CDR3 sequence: CASSVAAGTGGPSSSYEQYF. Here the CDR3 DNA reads TGTGCCAGCAGCGTAGCGGCGGGGACAGGGGGCCCTAGTAGCTCCTACGAGCAGTACTTC.

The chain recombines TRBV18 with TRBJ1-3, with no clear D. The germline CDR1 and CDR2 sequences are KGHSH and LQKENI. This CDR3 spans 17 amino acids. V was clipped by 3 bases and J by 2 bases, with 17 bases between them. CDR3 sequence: CASSPSTVTVTGNTIYF. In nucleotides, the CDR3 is TGTGCCAGCTCACCCTCTACAGTAACAGTTACTGGAAACACCATATATTTT.

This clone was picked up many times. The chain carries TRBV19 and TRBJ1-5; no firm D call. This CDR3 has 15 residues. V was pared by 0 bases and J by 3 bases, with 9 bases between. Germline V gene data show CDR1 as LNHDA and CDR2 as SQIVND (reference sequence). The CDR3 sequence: CASSIDYSNNQPQHF. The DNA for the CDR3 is TGTGCCAGTAGTATAGATTACAGCAACAATCAGCCCCAGCATTTT.

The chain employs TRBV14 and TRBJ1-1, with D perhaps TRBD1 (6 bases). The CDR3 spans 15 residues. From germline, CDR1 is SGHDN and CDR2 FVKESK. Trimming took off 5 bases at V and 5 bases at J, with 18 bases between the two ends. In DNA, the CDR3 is TGTGCCAGCAGCGGAGGGGGGGTGGCTAATACTGAAGCTTTCTTT. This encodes CASSGGGVANTEAFF. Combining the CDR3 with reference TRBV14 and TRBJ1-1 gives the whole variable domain EAGVTQFPSHSVIEKGQTVTLRCDPISGHDNLYWYRRVMGKEIKFLLHFVKESKQDESGMPNNRFLAERTGGTYSTLKVQPAELEDSGVYFCASSGGGVANTEAFFGQGTRLTVV.

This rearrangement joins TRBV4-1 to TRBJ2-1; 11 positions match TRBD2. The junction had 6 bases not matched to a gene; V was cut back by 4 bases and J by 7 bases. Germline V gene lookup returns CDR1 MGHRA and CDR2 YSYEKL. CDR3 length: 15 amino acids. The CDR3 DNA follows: TGCGCCAGCAGCCCGTTAGCGGGGGGGCGAAATGAGCAGTTCTTC. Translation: CASSPLAGGRNEQFF.

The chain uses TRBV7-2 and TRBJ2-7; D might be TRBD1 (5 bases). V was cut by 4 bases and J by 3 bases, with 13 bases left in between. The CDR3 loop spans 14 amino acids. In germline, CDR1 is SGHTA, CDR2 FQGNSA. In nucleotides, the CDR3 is TGTGCCAGCAGCTCATCGACAGCTCTCTACGAGCAGTACTTC. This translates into CASSSSTALYEQYF.

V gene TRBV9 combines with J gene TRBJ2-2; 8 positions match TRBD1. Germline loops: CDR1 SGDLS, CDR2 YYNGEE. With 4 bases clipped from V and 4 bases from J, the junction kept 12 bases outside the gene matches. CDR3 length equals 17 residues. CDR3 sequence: CASSPHSGGAGTGELFF. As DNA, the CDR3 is TGTGCCAGCAGCCCCCACTCAGGGGGCGCGGGCACCGGGGAGCTGTTTTTT.

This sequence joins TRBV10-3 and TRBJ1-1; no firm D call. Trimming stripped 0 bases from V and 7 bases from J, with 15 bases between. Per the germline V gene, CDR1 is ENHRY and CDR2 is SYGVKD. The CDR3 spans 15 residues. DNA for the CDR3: TGTGCCATCAGTGAGTCCTCTTCACTGTCAAGTGAAGCTTTCTTT. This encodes CAISESSSLSSEAFF.

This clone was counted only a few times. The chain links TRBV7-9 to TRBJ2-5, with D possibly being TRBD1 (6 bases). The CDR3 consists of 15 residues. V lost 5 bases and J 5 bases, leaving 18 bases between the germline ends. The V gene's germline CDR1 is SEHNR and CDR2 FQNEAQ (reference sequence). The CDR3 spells CASSRSGQMLETQYF. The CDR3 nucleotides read TGTGCCAGCAGCCGATCAGGACAGATGCTCGAGACCCAGTACTTC.

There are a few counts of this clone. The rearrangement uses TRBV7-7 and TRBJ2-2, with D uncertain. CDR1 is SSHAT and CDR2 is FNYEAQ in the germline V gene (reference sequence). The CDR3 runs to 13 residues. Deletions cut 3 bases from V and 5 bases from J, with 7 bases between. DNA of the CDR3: TGTGCCAGCAGCTTGGGCCCAACCGGGGAGCTGTTTTTT. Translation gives CASSLGPTGELFF.

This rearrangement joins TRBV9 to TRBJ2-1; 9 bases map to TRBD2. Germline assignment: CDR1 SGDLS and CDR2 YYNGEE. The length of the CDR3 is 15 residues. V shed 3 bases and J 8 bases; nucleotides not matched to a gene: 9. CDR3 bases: TGTGCCAGCAGCGCCAGCGGGGGGCGAGGGGATGAGCAGTTCTTC. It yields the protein CASSASGGRGDEQFF.

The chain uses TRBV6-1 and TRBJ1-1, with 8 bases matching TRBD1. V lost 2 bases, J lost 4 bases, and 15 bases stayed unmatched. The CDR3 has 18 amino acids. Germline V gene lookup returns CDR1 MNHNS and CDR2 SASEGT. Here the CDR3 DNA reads TGTGCCAGCAGTGAAAACATCCTCAGACAGGGGTGGGGCACTGAAGCTTTCTTT. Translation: CASSENILRQGWGTEAFF.

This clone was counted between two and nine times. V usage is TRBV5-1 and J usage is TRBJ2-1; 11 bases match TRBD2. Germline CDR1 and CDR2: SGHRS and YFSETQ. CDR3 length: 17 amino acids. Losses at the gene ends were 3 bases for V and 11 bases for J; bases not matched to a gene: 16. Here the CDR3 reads CASSSQPPSGGRPKQFF. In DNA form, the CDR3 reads TGCGCCAGCAGCTCTCAACCTCCTAGCGGGGGGCGCCCGAAGCAGTTCTTC. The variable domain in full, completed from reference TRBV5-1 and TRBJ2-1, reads KAGVTQTPRYLIKTRGQQVTLSCSPISGHRSVSWYQQTPGQGLQFLFEYFSETQRNKGNFPGRFSGRQFSNSRSEMNVSTLELGDSALYLCASSSQPPSGGRPKQFFGPGTRLTVL.

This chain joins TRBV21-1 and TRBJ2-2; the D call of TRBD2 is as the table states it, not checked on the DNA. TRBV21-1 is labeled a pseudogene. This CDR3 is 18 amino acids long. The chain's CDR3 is CASSKLKEAGVDTGELFF. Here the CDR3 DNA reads TGTGCCAGCAGCAAACTAAAGGAAGCGGGAGTCGACACCGGGGAGCTGTTTTTT.

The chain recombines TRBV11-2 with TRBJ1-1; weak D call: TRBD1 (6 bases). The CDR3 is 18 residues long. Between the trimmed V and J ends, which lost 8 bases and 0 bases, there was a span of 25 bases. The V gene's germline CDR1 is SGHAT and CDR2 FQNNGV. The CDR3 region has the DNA TGTGCCAGCGATTTGGGGGCAGTCGGAAGAATCATGAACACTGAAGCTTTCTTT. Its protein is CASDLGAVGRIMNTEAFF.

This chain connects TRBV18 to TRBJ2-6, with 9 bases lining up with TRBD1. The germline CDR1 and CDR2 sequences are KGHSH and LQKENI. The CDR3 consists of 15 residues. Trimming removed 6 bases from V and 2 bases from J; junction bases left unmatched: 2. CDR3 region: CASSHRGPGANVLTF. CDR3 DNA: TGTGCCAGCTCCCACAGGGGGCCTGGGGCCAACGTCCTGACTTTC.

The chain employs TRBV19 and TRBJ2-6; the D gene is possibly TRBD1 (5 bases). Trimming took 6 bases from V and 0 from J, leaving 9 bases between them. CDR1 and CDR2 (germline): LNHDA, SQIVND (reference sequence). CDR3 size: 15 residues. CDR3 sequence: CASRPDSSGANVLTF. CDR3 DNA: TGTGCCAGTAGACCAGACAGCTCTGGGGCCAACGTCCTGACTTTC. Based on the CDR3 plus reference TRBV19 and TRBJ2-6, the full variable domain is DGGITQSPKYLFRKEGQNVTLSCEQNLNHDAMYWYRQDPGQGLRLIYYSQIVNDFQKGDIAEGYSVSREKKESFPLTVTSAQKNPTAFYLCASRPDSSGANVLTFGAGSRLTVL.